A single TCR beta chain is shown here with its context. The antigen is undetermined. This entry belongs to a study of shared clonotypes between healthy human individuals. Study details: Each donor's CD8 memory used one plate, CD8 naive two, each CD4 subset three. Study outcomes and limitations: Naive subsets typically showed greater estimated richness than memory subsets. Rarefaction gave evidence that sorted-subset sequencing remained incomplete despite large depth.

Clones were sequenced by immunoSEQ multiplex PCR, and TCRdb holds only the in-frame ones, with some missing. The sample yields about 300,000 clones, approximately 74% seen once. Germline V gives CDR1 SEHNR, CDR2 FQNEAQ (reference sequence). The CDR3 covers 11 residues. Trimming took off 3 bases at V and 9 bases at J, with 6 bases between the two ends. Every donor, a Caucasian adult, lived in Nashville, Tennessee. The chain uses TRBV7-9 and TRBJ2-1; D ambiguous. The TCR originated in a man aged 30 to 39 in good health. Sequenced: memory CD4+ T cells sorted from blood. Subset indicated: CD45RA-negative fraction. The CDR3 bases are TGTGCCAGCAGCTTGGCTGCTGAGCAGTTCTTC. As protein: CASSLAAEQFF.